These 5 T cell receptor beta chains were sequenced from one sample in a study of pediatric ulcerative colitis. Using immunoSEQ multiplex PCR, the repertoire was profiled, and TCRdb retains in-frame clones only, with some absent. The sample has around 4,600 clones, more than 90% seen once; the top ten hold more than 0.95%. Specimen: blood. These receptor sequences come from a boy between 10 and 17 years old who was a control in a study of pediatric ulcerative colitis.

This chain connects TRBV7-2 to TRBJ1-4, with D possibly matching TRBD1 (5 bases). Germline V gene lookup returns CDR1 SGHTA and CDR2 FQGNSA. Trimming removed 4 bases at V and 3 bases at J, with 9 bases between. CDR3 length equals 14 residues. The CDR3 is CASSWEGANEKLFF. CDR3 sequence (DNA): TGTGCCAGCAGCTGGGAAGGGGCTAATGAAAAACTGTTTTTT.

Concerning this clone itself: The sample carries other DNA sequences with the same CDR3. The V and J genes are TRBV19 and TRBJ2-1; 8 nucleotides align to TRBD2. Trimming removed 1 base from V and 4 bases from J; junction bases left unmatched: 3. The CDR3 covers 15 residues. From germline, CDR1 is LNHDA and CDR2 SQIVND (reference sequence). The CDR3 coding sequence is TGTGCCAGTAGTATAGGAACTAGCGGTTACAATGAGCAGTTCTTC. Amino acid sequence: CASSIGTSGYNEQFF.

The chain couples TRBV6-6 to TRBJ2-3; the match to TRBD2 covers 13 bases. CDR1 and CDR2 from the germline V gene are MNHNY and SVGAGI (reference sequence). This CDR3 comprises 16 residues. J gave up 1 base and V 5 bases, and 3 bases lay outside the gene matches. The CDR3 sequence is CASSPGLAGGTDTQYF. CDR3 sequence (DNA): TGTGCCAGCAGTCCCGGACTAGCGGGGGGCACAGATACGCAGTATTTT.

This rearrangement joins TRBV11-2 to TRBJ1-5; D call uncertain. Trimming took off 0 bases at V and 6 bases at J, with 12 bases between the two ends. The CDR3 spans 15 residues. Germline values: CDR1 SGHAT, CDR2 FQNNGV. The CDR3 DNA sequence: TGTGCCAGCAGCTTAGAATATTCGGGAAGTCAGCCCCAGCATTTT. Amino acids: CASSLEYSGSQPQHF. The variable domain in full, completed from reference TRBV11-2 and TRBJ1-5, reads EAGVAQSPRYKIIEKRQSVAFWCNPISGHATLYWYQQILGQGPKLLIQFQNNGVVDDSQLPKDRFSAERLKGVDSTLKIQPAKLEDSAVYLCASSLEYSGSQPQHFGDGTRLSIL.

CDR3 nucleotides: TGTGCCAGCAGCCCCGGGACTAGCGGTCAGGGCCACAATGAGCAGTTCTTC. This encodes CASSPGTSGQGHNEQFF. The V and J genes are TRBV5-4 and TRBJ2-1, with 11 bases identical to TRBD2. This CDR3 comprises 17 residues. Germline V gives CDR1 SGHNT, CDR2 YYREEE (reference sequence). After removal of 4 bases from V and 5 bases from J, the junction contained 11 bases not matched to a gene.